This note documents a single TCR beta chain sequence. This sample is drawn from a study of blood T cell repertoires in COVID-19. The overall study: Some COVID-19 samples were acute and others convalescent; all came from the United States, Italy and Spain. Sources were T cells, B-cell-depleted T cells, or PBMCs; the material itself was cDNA or gDNA.

Original handling: Reference gene primer amplification gave estimated nucleated cell counts. The data were produced by immunoSEQ multiplex PCR, yet TCRdb's version contains in-frame clones alone and is incomplete. Clone size and V and J calls were adopted from that table, with D and trimming inferred from the DNA. The table has some 75,000 clones, approximately 90% seen once. J was trimmed by 5 bases and V by 6 bases; bases with no gene match: 5. The CDR3 runs 13 residues. Germline V gene data show CDR1 as MNHEY and CDR2 as SVGAGI. This chain uses TRBV6-5 with TRBJ2-7; 9 nucleotides match TRBD1. Sequences were obtained from peripheral blood. The sequence came from a man in his sixties with acute or convalescent COVID-19. This chain's CDR3 is CASRHGQGNEQYF. Written as DNA, the CDR3 is TGTGCCAGCAGACACGGACAGGGGAACGAGCAGTACTTC.